These 18 T cell receptor beta chains came from one sample sequenced in a study of type 1 and type 2 diabetes patients (dated by TCRdb to about 2016). The instrument given in TCRdb is Illumina MiSeq. Genomic DNA from sorted T cell subsets served as template for TCRbeta CDR3 amplification. Multiplex PCR with 30 forward and 13 reverse primers amplified the TCRbeta CDR3 region. The public reads were run again by TCRdb, first through fastp at Q25 and then through MiXCR, and only productive beta chains were kept. Each CDR3 protein gets just one entry, which takes the most common genes and DNA from the rows behind it. For this sample the table gives 280,000 or so distinct CDR3 sequences, of which around 47% were detected only once. Of the sample, 12% to 15% is held by the ten largest clones. Sequencing was performed on peripheral blood mononuclear cells (PBMCs). These receptors all stem from a man between 18 and 29 years old with type 2 diabetes.

This clonotype was observed a few times. CDR3 nucleotides: TGTGCCAGCAGCACTAGGCCGAACACCGGGGAGCTGTTTTTT. Translating gives CASSTRPNTGELFF. This chain connects TRBV7-2 to TRBJ2-2; D is perhaps TRBD2 (5 bases). V was pared by 5 bases and J by 0 bases, with 7 bases between. CDR3 length: 14 residues. Germline V gives CDR1 SGHTA, CDR2 FQGNSA.

J is TRBJ1-1 and V is TRBV19, with TRBD1 as a possible D gene (6 bases). V lost 10 bases, J lost 0 bases, and 12 bases lay in between. The CDR3 sequence is 13 residues long. Germline V gene data show CDR1 as LNHDA and CDR2 as SQIVND (reference sequence). CDR3: CATTKGVNTEAFF. The DNA for the CDR3 is TGTGCCACTACAAAGGGGGTGAACACTGAAGCTTTCTTT.

Comment on this clonotype: A much larger clone differs from this one at a single base, so this may be a read error. This chain joins TRBV2 and TRBJ1-1, with 12 positions matching TRBD1. This CDR3 is 16 amino acids long. Per the germline V gene, CDR1 is SNHLY and CDR2 is FYNNEI. Trimming cost V 6 bases and J 0 bases; bases outside gene matches: 5. The DNA of the CDR3 is TGTGCCAGCAGCCGGGACAGGGGGCGCATGAACACTGAAGCTTTCTTT. Protein product: CASSRDRGRMNTEAFF.

The V gene is TRBV14, the J gene TRBJ2-3, with D possibly being TRBD2 (6 bases). V was shortened by 6 bases and J by 11 bases, with 12 bases between the two germline ends. Germline loops: CDR1 SGHDN, CDR2 FVKESK. This CDR3 contains 11 residues. CDR3 amino acids: CASSPRDGQYF. DNA for the CDR3: TGTGCCAGCAGTCCGCGGGATGGGCAGTATTTT.

This clonotype was detected only a few times. This sequence joins TRBV7-3 and TRBJ2-2; D uncertain. The CDR3 spans 13 residues. Trimming pared 1 base from V and 5 bases from J, leaving 5 bases between. Germline CDR1 reads SGHTA; CDR2 reads FQGTGA. DNA of the CDR3: TGTGCCAGCAGCTTAAGGGGTACCGGGGAGCTGTTTTTT. Amino acids: CASSLRGTGELFF.

This sequence joins TRBV10-1 and TRBJ2-6; TRBD1 is a possible D gene (6 bases). Germline CDR1 WNHNN, CDR2 SYGVQD (reference sequence). The CDR3 extends over 23 amino acids. The germline V and J ends were trimmed by 4 bases and 0 bases, with 31 bases remaining between them. The CDR3 reads CASSAWGYRTDPRIPSGANVLTF. The CDR3 region has the DNA TGCGCCAGCAGTGCATGGGGCTATCGGACAGATCCCAGAATACCCTCTGGGGCCAACGTCCTGACTTTC.

In this sample, this clonotype turned up a few times. The chain employs TRBV10-2 and TRBJ2-6, with D unresolved. V was shortened by 11 bases and J by 0 bases, with 11 bases between the two germline ends. This CDR3 is 14 amino acids long. Germline assignment: CDR1 WSHSY and CDR2 SAAADI. CDR3 region: CAGRPNSGANVLTF. The CDR3 region has the DNA TGCGCCGGCCGACCTAACTCTGGGGCCAACGTCCTGACTTTC.

In its sample, this clonotype was seen a few times. The rearrangement links TRBV12-5 to TRBJ2-5, with 7 positions matching TRBD2. Germline assignment: CDR1 LGHNT and CDR2 FRNRAP. The length of the CDR3 is 14 residues. V lost 6 bases, J lost 4 bases, and 8 bases stayed unmatched. CDR3 in DNA: TGTGCTAGTGGCAATCCTGGGAGGGGAGAGACCCAGTACTTC. Protein sequence: CASGNPGRGETQYF. Together with reference TRBV12-5 and TRBJ2-5, the CDR3 gives the full variable domain: DARVTQTPRHKVTEMGQEVTMRCQPILGHNTVFWYRQTMMQGLELLAYFRNRAPLDDSGMPKDRFSAEMPDATLATLKIQPSEPRDSAVYFCASGNPGRGETQYFGPGTRLLVL.

The chain joins TRBV12-3 or TRBV12-4 to TRBJ1-1, with D possibly TRBD1 on 5 matching bases. V lost 3 bases and J 6 bases, leaving 17 bases between the germline ends. The CDR3 consists of 15 residues. The CDR3 nucleotides are TGTGCCAGCAGTTTCTGGGGGTCGAAGATTGCTGAAGCTTTCTTT. This gives the protein CASSFWGSKIAEAFF.

The V gene is TRBV6-5, the J gene TRBJ1-4; 7 positions agree with TRBD1. CDR3 length equals 13 residues. Germline V gives CDR1 MNHEY, CDR2 SVGAGI. Losses at the gene ends were 4 bases for V and 6 bases for J; bases not matched to a gene: 2. CDR3 loop: CASSFRGYEKLFF. The CDR3 region has the DNA TGTGCCAGCAGTTTCAGGGGGTATGAAAAACTGTTTTTT.

This rearrangement joins TRBV30 to TRBJ2-4; the D gene is possibly TRBD1 (6 bases). Germline values: CDR1 GTSNPN, CDR2 SVGIG (reference sequence). This CDR3 region has 15 residues. V gave up 4 bases and J gave up 0 bases, with 13 bases separating them. CDR3 region: CAWKGGVLAKNIQYF. The CDR3 bases are TGTGCCTGGAAAGGGGGAGTCCTAGCCAAAAACATTCAGTACTTC.

This clonotype has only a few counts. The chain carries TRBV9 and TRBJ1-2; D gene uncertain. The CDR3 is 15 residues long. CDR1 SGDLS and CDR2 YYNGEE come from the germline V gene. Trimming removed 5 bases from V and 1 base from J, with 15 bases in between. CDR3 in amino acids: CASRATALGNYGYTF. DNA of the CDR3: TGTGCCAGCAGGGCTACAGCTTTGGGTAACTATGGCTACACCTTC.

This clonotype was counted only a few times. V and J are TRBV2 and TRBJ2-5; the D gene is possibly TRBD2 (6 bases). V shed 2 bases and J shed 4 bases, with 14 bases lying between them. The CDR3 extends over 15 amino acids. Germline V lookup: CDR1 SNHLY, CDR2 FYNNEI. The CDR3 region has the DNA TGTGCCAGCAGTGAATGGTTTAGGGGAGGAGAGACCCAGTACTTC. Its translation: CASSEWFRGGETQYF. Drawing the rest from reference TRBV2 and TRBJ2-5, the complete variable domain is EPEVTQTPSHQVTQMGQEVILRCVPISNHLYFYWYRQILGQKVEFLVSFYNNEISEKSEIFDDQFSVERPDGSNFTLKIRSTKLEDSAMYFCASSEWFRGGETQYFGPGTRLLVL.

A note on this clonotype: At one boundary the junction diverges from the germline segment, which might be a read error. The CDR3 region is CASSVTGGRMATGGLFF. Written as DNA, the CDR3 is TGTGCCAGTAGTGTTACCGGCGGGAGGATGGCCACCGGGGGGCTGTTTTTT. The V call is TRBV19, the J call TRBJ2-2, with TRBD2 matching over 8 bases. Germline-derived CDR1 and CDR2 are LNHDA and SQIVND (reference sequence). The CDR3 is made up of 17 amino acids.

Comments on this clonotype: Just one base apart from a much larger clone, this may be a read error. CDR3 in amino acids: CASSEEGLVSLEKYF. DNA of the CDR3: TGTGCCAGCAGTGAGGAGGGACTAGTCTCCCTCGAGAAGTACTTC. J is TRBJ2-7 and V is TRBV2, with 8 bases identical to TRBD2. Per germline, CDR1 SNHLY and CDR2 FYNNEI. The CDR3 loop spans 15 amino acids. The whole variable domain, remainder taken from reference TRBV2 and TRBJ2-7, is EPEVTQTPSHQVTQMGQEVILRCVPISNHLYFYWYRQILGQKVEFLVSFYNNEISEKSEIFDDQFSVERPDGSNFTLKIRSTKLEDSAMYFCASSEEGLVSLEKYFGPGTRLTVT.

This clonotype came up many times. This chain connects TRBV15 to TRBJ1-2; TRBD1 matches 9 bases. Germline assignment: CDR1 LNHNV and CDR2 YYDKDF (reference sequence). The ends lost 3 bases at V and 5 bases at J; junction bases unmatched: 4. There are 14 residues in the CDR3. The CDR3 nucleotides are TGTGCCACCAGCAGCACAGGGGGCAAGTATGGCTACACCTTC. It is translated as CATSSTGGKYGYTF.

The chain joins TRBV12-3 or TRBV12-4 to TRBJ1-2; D remains ambiguous. Deletions cut 6 bases from V and 7 bases from J, with 15 bases between. This CDR3 has 13 amino acids. The CDR3 DNA follows: TGTGCCAGCAGCCCACGACCCGTGAGTGGCTACACCTTC. Translation: CASSPRPVSGYTF.

V usage is TRBV2 and J usage is TRBJ1-1; D possibly corresponds to TRBD1 (6 bases). Trimming took 2 bases from V and 11 from J, leaving 12 bases between them. The germline gives CDR1 SNHLY, CDR2 FYNNEI. The CDR3 is 12 amino acids. DNA of the CDR3: TGTGCCAGCAGTGAATGGGGGCTAGAGGCTTTCTTT. This gives the protein CASSEWGLEAFF.